The 5 T cell receptor beta chains in this list originate from one sample, sequenced in a study of tumor-infiltrating lymphocytes in primary liver carcinoma. TCR beta cDNA came from about 500 ng total RNA, primed with a constant-region primer. Modified slightly, ARM-PCR produced TCR beta libraries over three nested multiplex PCR rounds. With TRBV1-TRBV30 forward primers and a C-beta reverse primer, the first two PCR rounds were run for around 10 cycles each. Each CDR3 protein gets one entry after TCRdb re-called the multiplex PCR reads with MiXCR. The sample consists of tens of thousands of distinct CDR3 sequences, approximately 71% of them appearing once. The tissue used was unsorted bulk material of 20-30 mg. RNA and DNA were co-extracted from it with the AllPrep DNA/RNA mini kit. The source material was tumor-adjacent normal liver tissue. These TCRs come from a woman aged 25 to 39 with primary liver carcinoma and hepatitis B virus infection.

V usage is TRBV12-3 or TRBV12-4 and J usage is TRBJ1-5, with D tentatively TRBD1 (6 bases). The end of the DNA fits TRBJ2-3 better, so the J call may be wrong. The CDR3 consists of 13 residues. The CDR3 DNA sequence: TGTGCCAGCAGGAGACAGGCCAATCAGCCCCAGTATTTT. This translates into CASRRQANQPQYF.

On this clonotype itself: A much larger clonotype is one base distant, so this may be a read error. V is TRBV11-3 and J is TRBJ2-1; unclear D gene. Germline V gives CDR1 SGHNT, CDR2 YENEEA. The CDR3 is made up of 13 amino acids. The ends were cut back, 3 bases at V and 9 bases at J, with 12 bases in the middle. The CDR3 here is CASSFTPSLEQFF. The CDR3 nucleotides read TGTGCCAGCAGCTTCACGCCTTCGCTTGAGCAGTTCTTC.

Only one count was recorded for this clonotype. One junction end disagrees with the germline gene, perhaps due to a read error. The chain links TRBV28 to TRBJ2-6; D might be TRBD1 (6 bases). Germline V CDR1 and CDR2: MDHEN, SYDVKM. The length of the CDR3 is 17 residues. CDR3 residues: CTSNLNRVSSGANLLTF. CDR3 nucleotides: TGTACCAGCAATTTAAACAGGGTGAGCTCTGGGGCCAACCTCCTGACTTTC.

Of note for this clonotype: Since a much larger clone is just one base distant, this may be a read error. J is TRBJ1-5 and V is TRBV11-3; the D gene could be TRBD1 or TRBD2 (5 bases each). Gene TRBJ2-3 matches the end of the DNA better, so the J call may be wrong. Looked up from germline, CDR1 is SGHNT and CDR2 is YENEEA. The CDR3 totals 15 residues. CDR3 DNA sequence: TGTGCCAGCAGCTTAGATCTGGGGGTGGCTCAGCCCCAGTATTTT. It codes for CASSLDLGVAQPQYF.

The rearrangement joins TRBV12-3 or TRBV12-4 to TRBJ1-6; D remains unclear. The ends were cut back, 3 bases at V and 2 bases at J, with 8 bases in the middle. The length of the CDR3 is 15 residues. As DNA, the CDR3 is TGTGCCAGCAGTTTCGGAGGGCCCTATAATTCACCCCTCCACTTT. Encoded protein: CASSFGGPYNSPLHF.